These T cell receptor beta chains were read from a single sample in a study of T cells in Graves' hyperthyroidism and ophthalmopathy. From the multiplex PCR reads, TCRdb called clonotypes with MiXCR, one entry per CDR3 protein. The sample holds over 200,000 distinct CDR3 sequences, about 14% seen once. The material sequenced was blood. The receptors were sampled from a woman aged 40 to 50 with Graves' hyperthyroidism that later progressed to Graves' ophthalmopathy. The CDR3 runs from the conserved cysteine through the conserved F or W. Fields, in order: clone size, J gene, V gene, D gene, CDR3 DNA, CDR3 protein. The D gene is left open where the match is weak. A row's size may be missing; if present it is once, few, many or a size class.

many	TRBJ1-5	TRBV30	.	TGTGCCTGGAGTGGCGAGGGGCATCAGCCCCAGCATTTT	CAWSGEGHQPQHF
many	TRBJ2-7	TRBV12-3/TRBV12-4	.	TGTGCCAGCAGTTCCTCCTGGGCGATTCAGCAGTACTTC	CASSSSWAIQQYF
many	TRBJ2-1	TRBV3-1	.	TGTGCCAGCAGCCAAGATAAGGCCTCCTACAATGAGCAGTTCTTC	CASSQDKASYNEQFF
many	TRBJ2-7	TRBV6-1	.	TGTGCCAGCAGTGACTACGAGCAGTACTTC	CASSDYEQYF
many	TRBJ2-2	TRBV7-3	TRBD1	TGTGCCAGCAGCCCCCCTGCCAGGGGGCAGGGCGGGGAGCTGTTTTTT	CASSPPARGQGGELFF
.	TRBJ2-7	TRBV9	.	TGTGCCAGCAGCTTAGATCGGCAGGAGGCCTACGAGCAGTACTTC	CASSLDRQEAYEQYF
.	TRBJ2-2	TRBV3-1	TRBD1	TGTGCCAGCAGTTGGGACAGGGGCACCGGGGAGCTGTTTTTT	CASSWDRGTGELFF
few	TRBJ1-2	TRBV27	.	TGTGCCAGCAGAAGGGGATTTGACTATGGCTACACCTTC	CASRRGFDYGYTF
many	TRBJ2-1	TRBV11-2	.	TGTGCCAGCAGCTTTACCAGGACGAATGAGCAGTTCTTC	CASSFTRTNEQFF
many	TRBJ2-5	TRBV19	TRBD2	TGTGCCAGTAGTCCAACCGGGACTAGGCAAGAGACCCAGTACTTC	CASSPTGTRQETQYF
.	TRBJ2-7	TRBV7-9	.	TGTGCCAGCACCGGGACGTCCAACTACGGGCAGTACTTC	CASTGTSNYGQYF
few	TRBJ2-7	TRBV5-6	TRBD1	TGTGCCAGCAGCTCCGTCAGGGGGCCCGCTTTCGAGCAGTACTTC	CASSSVRGPAFEQYF
few	TRBJ1-5	TRBV6-2/TRBV6-3	.	TGTGCCAGCAGTGCCCGGACAGCGGGCAGTCAGCCCCAGCATTTT	CASSARTAGSQPQHF
many	TRBJ2-7	TRBV29-1	.	TGCAGCGTTGAAGAGGGCGCCGGGACGGGCCTCCTCTACGAGCAGTACTTC	CSVEEGAGTGLLYEQYF
.	TRBJ2-5	TRBV4-1	TRBD2	TGCGCCAGCAGCCAAGTGGGACTAGCGGGAGGGGTCACAGAGACCCAGTACTTC	CASSQVGLAGGVTETQYF
many	TRBJ1-2	TRBV5-6	.	TGTGCCAGCAGCCCTCCGTCTTGGGGAGGGGGGCTTTATGGCTACACCTTC	CASSPPSWGGGLYGYTF
.	TRBJ2-7	TRBV9	.	TGTGCCAGCAGCGTAGGGCAGGACATAGGAGAGCAGTACTTC	CASSVGQDIGEQYF
many	TRBJ2-1	TRBV12-3/TRBV12-4	.	TGTGCCAGCAGTTTAGTCCGCAGGGTGGGTGAGCAGTTCTTC	CASSLVRRVGEQFF
many	TRBJ1-3	TRBV20-1	.	TGCAGTGCTACCCGTCCGGGGGGAAACACCATATATTTT	CSATRPGGNTIYF
.	TRBJ2-5	TRBV18	.	TGTGCCAGCTCATCGGAGCGGGAGACCCAGTACTTC	CASSSERETQYF
many	TRBJ2-5	TRBV19	TRBD2	TGTGCCAGTAGTGTCCCTCCCGGGACTAGCGGGAGGGAGACCCAGTACTTC	CASSVPPGTSGRETQYF
many	TRBJ2-6	TRBV6-1	TRBD1	TGTGCCAGCAGTAGGGACAGGGTAAGGCCCAACGTCCTGACTTTC	CASSRDRVRPNVLTF
many	TRBJ2-7	TRBV20-1	.	TGCAGTGTTCCCAGGGGGGGAACCTACGAGCAGTACTTC	CSVPRGGTYEQYF
many	TRBJ2-3	TRBV5-1	.	TGCGCCAGCAGCTCCGACCCCTTACTAGTCACAGATACGCAGTATTTT	CASSSDPLLVTDTQYF
many	TRBJ2-5	TRBV7-9	.	TGTGCCAGCAGCCGGCCAACGGGAGAGACCCAGTACTTC	CASSRPTGETQYF
many	TRBJ2-2	TRBV27	TRBD2	TGTGCCAGCAAGCTAGCGGGAGGGCCGTACACCGGGGAGCTGTTTTTT	CASKLAGGPYTGELFF
many	TRBJ2-1	TRBV28	.	TGTGCCAGCAGAGGGGATGAGCAGTTCTTC	CASRGDEQFF
.	TRBJ2-7	TRBV9	TRBD1	TGTGCCAGCAGCGTAGACAGGGGCTCCTACGAGCAGTACTTC	CASSVDRGSYEQYF
many	TRBJ2-7	TRBV24-1	.	TGTGCCACCAGTGATGCCGGACAAAGTCAAGTCTACGAGCAGTACTTC	CATSDAGQSQVYEQYF
.	TRBJ1-1	TRBV19	.	TGTGCCAGTAGTATAAACCCGGGAGGGCACACTGAAGCTTTCTTT	CASSINPGGHTEAFF
many	TRBJ2-7	TRBV12-3/TRBV12-4	.	TGTGCCAGCAGTTTTCCCCAGAAAACCTACGAGCAGTACTTC	CASSFPQKTYEQYF
.	TRBJ2-3	TRBV9	.	TGTGCCAGCAGCGTGGGCGGACTTAGCACAGATACGCAGTATTTT	CASSVGGLSTDTQYF
many	TRBJ1-1	TRBV15	TRBD1	TGTGCCACCAGCAGCCCCTCGACAGGGTGGTCCACTGAAGCTTTCTTT	CATSSPSTGWSTEAFF
many	TRBJ2-7	TRBV12-3/TRBV12-4	.	TGTGCCAGCAGTTTAAAGGAACAGACCCTCTACGAGCAGTACTTC	CASSLKEQTLYEQYF
many	TRBJ2-1	TRBV6-1	.	TGTGCCAGCAGGCGGGGGCTGAGCGACAATGAGCAGTTCTTC	CASRRGLSDNEQFF
few	TRBJ2-2	TRBV7-3	TRBD1	TGTGCCAGCAGCTTCTCAGGGGGAGACACCGGGGAGCTGTTTTTT	CASSFSGGDTGELFF
many	TRBJ2-5	TRBV7-9	.	TGTGCCAGCAGCACCCCAGGGGTTAGGTCCCAAGAGACCCAGTACTTC	CASSTPGVRSQETQYF
many	TRBJ1-1	TRBV20-1	.	TGCAGTGCTCACAGGGTCCAGGAAGCTTTCTTT	CSAHRVQEAFF
few	TRBJ2-7	TRBV6-1	.	TGTGCCAGCAGACAAGGTTTCGGACGGTACGAGCAGTACTTC	CASRQGFGRYEQYF
few	TRBJ1-6	TRBV27	.	TGTGCCAGCAGTTTATTAAACAGGGATTCACCCCTCCACTTT	CASSLLNRDSPLHF
many	TRBJ1-5	TRBV20-1	.	TGCAGTGCTAGAGGAGGGACGGAAAATCAGCCCCAGCATTTT	CSARGGTENQPQHF
many	TRBJ1-5	TRBV6-1	.	TGTGCCAGCAGTCAGAGAGGGACCCCGAGCAATCAGCCCCAGCATTTT	CASSQRGTPSNQPQHF
many	TRBJ2-7	TRBV2	.	TGTGCCAGCAGAAAGGACGGAAGCTCCTACGAGCAGTACTTC	CASRKDGSSYEQYF
.	TRBJ1-5	TRBV6-1	.	TGTGCCAGCATGGCCCGACAGTATCTCAATCAGCCCCAGCATTTT	CASMARQYLNQPQHF
.	TRBJ2-2	TRBV11-3	.	TGTGCCAGTATGGCCCTCGGGACACACACCGGGGAGCTGTTTTTT	CASMALGTHTGELFF
.	TRBJ1-2	TRBV2	.	TGTGCCAGCAGTCTAAGGGGGGATGGCTACACCTTC	CASSLRGDGYTF